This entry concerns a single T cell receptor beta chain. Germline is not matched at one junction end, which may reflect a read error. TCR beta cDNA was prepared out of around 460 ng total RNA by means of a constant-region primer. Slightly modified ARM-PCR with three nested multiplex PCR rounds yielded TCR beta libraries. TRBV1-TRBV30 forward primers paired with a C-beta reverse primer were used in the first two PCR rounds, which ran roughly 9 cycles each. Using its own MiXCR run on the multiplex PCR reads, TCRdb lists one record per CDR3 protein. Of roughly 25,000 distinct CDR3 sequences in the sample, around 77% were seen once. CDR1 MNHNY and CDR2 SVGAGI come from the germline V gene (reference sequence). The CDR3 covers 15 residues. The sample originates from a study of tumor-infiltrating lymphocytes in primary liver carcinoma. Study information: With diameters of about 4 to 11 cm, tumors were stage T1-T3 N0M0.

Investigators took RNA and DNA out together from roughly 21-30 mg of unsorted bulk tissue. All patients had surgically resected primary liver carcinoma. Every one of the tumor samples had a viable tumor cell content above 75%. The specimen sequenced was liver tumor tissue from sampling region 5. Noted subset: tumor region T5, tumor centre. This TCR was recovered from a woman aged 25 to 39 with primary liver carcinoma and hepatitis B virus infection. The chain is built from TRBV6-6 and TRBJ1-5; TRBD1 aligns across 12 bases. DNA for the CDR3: TGTGCCGGCAGTTACGGGACAGGGGGCAATCGGCCCCAACATTTT. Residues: CAGSYGTGGNRPQHF.